A single T cell receptor beta chain is shown here with its context. Antigen unknown. V dropped 4 bases and J dropped 7 bases, with 16 bases sitting between them. This CDR3 is 14 amino acids long. CDR1 is ENHRY and CDR2 is SYGVKD in the germline V gene. This specimen belongs to a study of T cell therapy after organ transplantation. Sequencing was performed with immunoSEQ multiplex PCR; in TCRdb, only in-frame clones are kept and a portion is missing. The table records 44,000 or so clones, 94% of them present only once. This receptor was identified in a human patient who had received a solid organ transplant and had CMV disease. The sequenced sample was CD8+ T cells from blood, obtained before autologous CMV-specific T cell therapy. V usage is TRBV10-3 and J usage is TRBJ1-1; D is perhaps TRBD1 (6 bases). CDR3 protein: CAISGDGGQGEAFF. The CDR3 bases are TGTGCCATCAGTGGAGATGGGGGGCAGGGTGAAGCTTTCTTT.